This T cell receptor beta chain was sequenced during a study of T cell changes during pregnancy in multiple sclerosis. This CDR3 is 17 amino acids long. The germline CDR1 and CDR2 sequences are MDHEN and SYDVKM. V was trimmed by 8 bases and J by 5 bases, leaving 25 bases between them. Clones were read by immunoSEQ multiplex PCR, and TCRdb kept only the in-frame ones, dropping some. There are 30,000 to 40,000 clones in the sample; about 94% occur only once, and approximately 0.39% lies in the top ten. The chain is built from TRBV28 and TRBJ2-1; tentatively, D is TRBD2 (6 bases). This receptor was identified in a female donor with multiple sclerosis, enrolled in a pregnancy study. The sample here was CD4+ T cells from peripheral blood mononuclear cells, taken in the second trimester of pregnancy. CDR3 sequence (DNA): TGTGCCAGCGGCACCCCCCCGACGGGAGTAAGGCACAATGAGCAGTTCTTC. Protein product: CASGTPPTGVRHNEQFF.